This T cell receptor (beta chain) was obtained from a study of human T cells and chemical hapten exposure. Findings and caveats of the study: There were significantly more large CDR3 similarity clusters among expanded TCRs than among controls.

This CDR3 spans 15 amino acids. Time point given: patch test 2, 6 weeks after DPC sensitization. The sample's treatment: therapeutic diphenylcyclopropenone sensitization with weekly scalp DPC. Every donor had alopecia and was 18 to 70 years old; all were suitable for DPC. For the library, individual cDNA molecules each received unique molecular identifiers. Using its own MiXCR run on the RACE reads, TCRdb lists one record per CDR3 protein. Of tens of thousands of distinct CDR3 sequences listed, roughly 3.3% were seen once; the top ten hold roughly 6.6%. This clonotype was seen only a few times. Its antigen is currently unknown.

The sample consisted of whole blood, taken in connection with sensitization to the hapten diphenylcyclopropenone (DPC). This sequence originates from a man aged 40-49 years with alopecia areata. Some clones in this sample may be carry-over from other donors' samples. This chain uses TRBV12-1 with TRBJ2-4. TRBV12-1 is a known pseudogene. In DNA form, the CDR3 reads TGTGCCAGCAGCTTTCGGTGGTTAGCCAAAAACATTCAGTACTTC. This codes for CASSFRWLAKNIQYF.